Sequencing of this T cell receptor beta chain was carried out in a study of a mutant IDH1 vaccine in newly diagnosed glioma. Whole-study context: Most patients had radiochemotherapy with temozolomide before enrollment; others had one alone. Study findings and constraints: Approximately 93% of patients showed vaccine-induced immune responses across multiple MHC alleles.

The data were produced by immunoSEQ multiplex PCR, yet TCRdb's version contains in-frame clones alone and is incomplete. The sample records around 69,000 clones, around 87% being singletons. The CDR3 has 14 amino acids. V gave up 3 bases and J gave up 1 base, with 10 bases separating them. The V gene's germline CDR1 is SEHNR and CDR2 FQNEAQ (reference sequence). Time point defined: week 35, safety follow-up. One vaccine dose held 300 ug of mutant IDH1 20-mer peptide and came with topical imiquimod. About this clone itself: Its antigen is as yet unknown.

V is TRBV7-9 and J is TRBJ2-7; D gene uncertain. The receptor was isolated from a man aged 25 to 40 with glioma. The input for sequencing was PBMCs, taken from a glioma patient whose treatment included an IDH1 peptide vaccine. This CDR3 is CASSFSQGSYEQYF. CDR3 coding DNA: TGTGCCAGCAGCTTCTCGCAAGGGTCCTACGAGCAGTACTTC.